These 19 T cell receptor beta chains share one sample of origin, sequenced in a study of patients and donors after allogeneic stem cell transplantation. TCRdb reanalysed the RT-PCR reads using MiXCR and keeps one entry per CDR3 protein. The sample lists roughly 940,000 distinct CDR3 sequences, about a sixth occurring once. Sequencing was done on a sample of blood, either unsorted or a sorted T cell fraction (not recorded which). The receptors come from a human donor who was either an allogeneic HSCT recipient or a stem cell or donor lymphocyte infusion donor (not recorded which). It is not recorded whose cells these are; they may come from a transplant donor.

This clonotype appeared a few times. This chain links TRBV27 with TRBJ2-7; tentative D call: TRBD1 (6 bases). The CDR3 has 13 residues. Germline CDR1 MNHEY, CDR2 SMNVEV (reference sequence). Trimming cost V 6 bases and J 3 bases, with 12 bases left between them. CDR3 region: CASRFLDSYEQYF. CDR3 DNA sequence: TGTGCCAGCAGGTTTTTGGACAGCTACGAGCAGTACTTC.

DNA of the CDR3: TGTGCCACCAGCAGGACAGCGAACACTGAAGCTTTCTTT. Translating gives CATSRTANTEAFF. This chain joins TRBV15 and TRBJ1-1; possibly TRBD1 for D (5 bases). Germline V gene data show CDR1 as LNHNV and CDR2 as YYDKDF (reference sequence). This CDR3 spans 13 amino acids. V was pared by 3 bases and J by 1 base, with 6 bases between.

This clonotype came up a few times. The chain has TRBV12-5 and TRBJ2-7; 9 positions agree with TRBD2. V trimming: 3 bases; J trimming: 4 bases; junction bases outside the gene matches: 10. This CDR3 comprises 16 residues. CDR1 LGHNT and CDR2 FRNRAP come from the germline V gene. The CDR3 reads CASGFGGFSGSYEQYF. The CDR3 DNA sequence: TGTGCTAGTGGTTTTGGTGGTTTTAGCGGGAGTTACGAGCAGTACTTC.

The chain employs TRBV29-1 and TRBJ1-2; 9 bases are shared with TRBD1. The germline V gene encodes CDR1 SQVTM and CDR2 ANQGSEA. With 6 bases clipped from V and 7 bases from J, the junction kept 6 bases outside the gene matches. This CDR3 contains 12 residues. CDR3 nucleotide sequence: TGCAGCGTCAGGACAGGGGCCGCTGGCTACACCTTC. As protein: CSVRTGAAGYTF.

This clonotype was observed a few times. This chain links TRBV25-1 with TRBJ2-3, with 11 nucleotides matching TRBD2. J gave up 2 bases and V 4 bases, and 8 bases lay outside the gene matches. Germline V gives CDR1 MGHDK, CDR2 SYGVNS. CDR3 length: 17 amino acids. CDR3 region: CASSGPLAGAYTDTQYF. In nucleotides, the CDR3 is TGTGCCAGCAGTGGTCCACTAGCGGGGGCCTACACAGATACGCAGTATTTT.

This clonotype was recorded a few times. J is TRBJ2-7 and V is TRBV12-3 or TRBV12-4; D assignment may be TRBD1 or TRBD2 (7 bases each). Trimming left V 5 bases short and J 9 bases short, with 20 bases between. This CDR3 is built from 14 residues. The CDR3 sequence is CASSPGRTGSGQYF. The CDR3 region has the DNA TGTGCCAGCAGTCCCGGGAGGACAGGCAGCGGGCAGTACTTC.

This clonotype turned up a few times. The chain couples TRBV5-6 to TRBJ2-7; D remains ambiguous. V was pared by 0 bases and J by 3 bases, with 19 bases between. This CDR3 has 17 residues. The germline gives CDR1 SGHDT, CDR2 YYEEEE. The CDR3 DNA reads TGTGCCAGCAGCTTGGCCCTGAGGAGAGGATCCAACTACGAGCAGTACTTC. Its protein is CASSLALRRGSNYEQYF.

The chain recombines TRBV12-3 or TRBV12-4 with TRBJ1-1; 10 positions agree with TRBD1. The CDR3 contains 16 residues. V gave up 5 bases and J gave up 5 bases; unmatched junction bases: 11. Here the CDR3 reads CASSPPTGGLSTEAFF. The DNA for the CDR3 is TGTGCCAGCAGTCCACCGACAGGGGGCCTCTCTACTGAAGCTTTCTTT.

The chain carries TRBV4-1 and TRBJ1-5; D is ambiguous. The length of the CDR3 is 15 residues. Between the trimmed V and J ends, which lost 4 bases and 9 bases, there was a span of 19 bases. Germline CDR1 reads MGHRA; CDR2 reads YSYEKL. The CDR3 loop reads CASSPLVGEVGPQHF. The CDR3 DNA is TGCGCCAGCAGCCCCCTAGTGGGTGAGGTCGGGCCCCAGCATTTT.

CDR3 sequence (DNA): TGTGCCAGCAGCCCCGGGACTCAACGTGACCACAATGAGCAGTTCTTC. Its translation: CASSPGTQRDHNEQFF. The chain employs TRBV7-9 and TRBJ2-1, with a tentative D call TRBD2 (6 bases). The germline V and J ends were trimmed by 5 bases and 5 bases, with 19 bases remaining between them. CDR3 length: 16 residues. Germline values: CDR1 SEHNR, CDR2 FQNEAQ (reference sequence).

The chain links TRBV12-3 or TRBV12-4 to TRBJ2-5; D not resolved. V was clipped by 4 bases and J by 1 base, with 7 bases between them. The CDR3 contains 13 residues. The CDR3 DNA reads TGTGCCAGCAGTTGGTCTCTCCAAGAGACCCAGTACTTC. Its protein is CASSWSLQETQYF.

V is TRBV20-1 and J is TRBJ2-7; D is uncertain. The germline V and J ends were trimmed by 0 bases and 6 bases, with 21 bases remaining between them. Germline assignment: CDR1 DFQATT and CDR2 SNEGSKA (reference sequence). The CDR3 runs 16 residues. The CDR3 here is CSARDASRLEVGEQYF. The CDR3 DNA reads TGCAGTGCTAGAGACGCTTCCCGCCTCGAGGTTGGCGAGCAGTACTTC.

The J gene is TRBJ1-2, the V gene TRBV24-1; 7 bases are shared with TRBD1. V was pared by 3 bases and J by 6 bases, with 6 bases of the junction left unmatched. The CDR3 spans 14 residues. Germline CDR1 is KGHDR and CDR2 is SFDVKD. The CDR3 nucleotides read TGTGCCACCAGTGATCCAACAGGGGTGGATGGCTACACCTTC. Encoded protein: CATSDPTGVDGYTF.

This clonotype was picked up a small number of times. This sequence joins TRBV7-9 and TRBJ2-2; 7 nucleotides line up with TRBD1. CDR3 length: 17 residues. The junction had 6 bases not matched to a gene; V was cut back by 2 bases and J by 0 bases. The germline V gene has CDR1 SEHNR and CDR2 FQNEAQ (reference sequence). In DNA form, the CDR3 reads TGTGCCAGCAGCTTATCGAGGACAGGTCCGAACACCGGGGAGCTGTTTTTT. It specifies CASSLSRTGPNTGELFF.

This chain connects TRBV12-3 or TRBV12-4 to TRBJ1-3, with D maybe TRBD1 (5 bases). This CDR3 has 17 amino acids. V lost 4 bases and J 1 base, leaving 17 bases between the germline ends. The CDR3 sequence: CASSSGTRLHSGNTIYF. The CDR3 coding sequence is TGTGCCAGCAGTTCCGGGACGAGGCTACATTCTGGAAACACCATATATTTT.

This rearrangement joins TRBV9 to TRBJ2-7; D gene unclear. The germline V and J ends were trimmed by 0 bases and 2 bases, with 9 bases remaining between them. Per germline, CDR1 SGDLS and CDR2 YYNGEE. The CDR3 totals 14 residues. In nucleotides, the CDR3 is TGTGCCAGCAGCGTAGAGGCGGCCACCTACGAGCAGTACTTC. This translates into CASSVEAATYEQYF.

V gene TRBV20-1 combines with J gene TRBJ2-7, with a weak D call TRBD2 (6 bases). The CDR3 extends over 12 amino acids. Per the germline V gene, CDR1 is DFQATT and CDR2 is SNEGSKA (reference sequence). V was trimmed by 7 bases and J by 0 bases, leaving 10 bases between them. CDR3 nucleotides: TGCAGTGGCGGGGTCATCTCCTACGAGCAGTACTTC. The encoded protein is CSGGVISYEQYF.

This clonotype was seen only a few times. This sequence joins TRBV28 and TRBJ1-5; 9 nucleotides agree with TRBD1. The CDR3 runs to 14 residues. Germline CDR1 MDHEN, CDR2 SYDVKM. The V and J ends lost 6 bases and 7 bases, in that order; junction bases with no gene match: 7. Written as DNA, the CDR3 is TGTGCCAGCAGGATCCGGGACAGGGTCCAGCCCCAGCATTTT. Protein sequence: CASRIRDRVQPQHF. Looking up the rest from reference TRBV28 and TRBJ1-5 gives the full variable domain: DVKVTQSSRYLVKRTGEKVFLECVQDMDHENMFWYRQDPGLGLRLIYFSYDVKMKEKGDIPEGYSVSREKKERFSLILESASTNQTSMYLCASRIRDRVQPQHFGDGTRLSIL.

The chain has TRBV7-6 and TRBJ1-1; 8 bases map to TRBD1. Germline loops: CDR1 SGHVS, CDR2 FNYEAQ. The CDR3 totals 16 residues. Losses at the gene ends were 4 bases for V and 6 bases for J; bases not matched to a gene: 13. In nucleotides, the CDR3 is TGTGCCAGCAGCTATATGGCCGGGACAGGAGGATCTGAAGCTTTCTTT. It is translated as CASSYMAGTGGSEAFF. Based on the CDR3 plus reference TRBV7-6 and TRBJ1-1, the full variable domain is GAGVSQSPRYKVTKRGQDVALRCDPISGHVSLYWYRQALGQGPEFLTYFNYEAQQDKSGLPNDRFSAERPEGSISTLTIQRTEQRDSAMYRCASSYMAGTGGSEAFFGQGTRLTVV.